This T cell receptor (beta chain) emerged from a study of identical twins. Study-wide findings and caveats: Invariant MAIT and iNKT cells could partly confound zero-insertion analyses.

V shed 0 bases, J shed 1 base, and the junction held 6 bases outside the gene matches. The germline V gene has CDR1 DFQATT and CDR2 SNEGSKA (reference sequence). The CDR3 length is 15 residues. TCRdb re-analysed the 5' RACE reads in MiXCR, keeping a single row per CDR3 protein. This table has about 810,000 distinct CDR3 sequences, 12% appearing once. This clonotype was seen only a few times. Its antigen remains unknown. This sample was also put to use in a study of yellow fever vaccine responses in identical twins.

The specimen was PBMCs. The chain is built from TRBV20-1 and TRBJ2-7, with 7 bases that match TRBD1. This sequence was found in a woman aged 18-29 years in good health. The DNA for the CDR3 is TGCAGTGCTAGAGATCGAGGGGGCGCTTCCTACGAGCAGTACTTC. Protein product: CSARDRGGASYEQYF.